Shown below are 5 T cell receptor beta chains from a single sample sequenced in a study of blood T cell repertoires in COVID-19. Assay used: immunoSEQ multiplex PCR; TCRdb lists only in-frame clones, some missing. This sample has roughly 250,000 clones, with around 90% found just once. The specimen sequenced was peripheral blood. The receptor set was obtained from a man aged 55 to 69 who had recovered from COVID-19.

The genes are TRBV6-5 and TRBJ1-2; no firm D call. CDR1 is MNHEY, CDR2 SVGAGI, per germline. The V gene lost 2 bases and the J gene lost 2 bases, with 12 bases spanning the gap. The CDR3 runs to 15 residues. CDR3 nucleotides: TGTGCCAGCAGTTACGACGGACTATCCAACTATGGCTACACCTTC. Translation gives CASSYDGLSNYGYTF.

The chain links TRBV19 to TRBJ2-6; 8 positions agree with TRBD1. J was trimmed by 0 bases and V by 7 bases; bases with no gene match: 8. The CDR3 has 17 amino acids. Per germline, CDR1 LNHDA and CDR2 SQIVND (reference sequence). This CDR3 reads CASMKRQGYSGANVLTF. The CDR3 DNA follows: TGTGCCAGTATGAAGAGACAGGGGTACTCTGGGGCCAACGTCCTGACTTTC.

The gene calls are TRBV5-5 and TRBJ2-7, with a possible D match to TRBD2 (5 bases). In germline, CDR1 is SGHKS, CDR2 YYEKEE (reference sequence). The CDR3 runs to 15 residues. The V end was cut by 0 bases, the J end by 2 bases, with 12 bases between. CDR3 amino acids: CASSLAGQTTYEQYF. The CDR3 nucleotides read TGTGCCAGCAGCTTGGCCGGGCAGACTACCTACGAGCAGTACTTC.

This clone was recorded only once. J is TRBJ2-3 and V is TRBV5-1; 10 bases line up with TRBD1. Looked up from germline, CDR1 is SGHRS and CDR2 is YFSETQ. The CDR3 sequence is 15 residues long. The V and J ends lost 3 bases and 3 bases, in that order; junction bases with no gene match: 4. This CDR3 is CASSSDRGRTDTQYF. As DNA, the CDR3 is TGCGCCAGCAGCTCAGACAGGGGGCGGACAGATACGCAGTATTTT.

The chain employs TRBV7-9 and TRBJ1-4, with 8 positions matching TRBD1. Germline V CDR1 and CDR2: SEHNR, FQNEAQ (reference sequence). With V trimmed by 5 bases and J by 11 bases, 10 bases remained unmatched. The CDR3 has 14 amino acids. This CDR3 is CASSQTTGGGKLFF. As DNA, the CDR3 is TGTGCCAGCAGCCAAACTACAGGGGGAGGGAAACTGTTTTTT.